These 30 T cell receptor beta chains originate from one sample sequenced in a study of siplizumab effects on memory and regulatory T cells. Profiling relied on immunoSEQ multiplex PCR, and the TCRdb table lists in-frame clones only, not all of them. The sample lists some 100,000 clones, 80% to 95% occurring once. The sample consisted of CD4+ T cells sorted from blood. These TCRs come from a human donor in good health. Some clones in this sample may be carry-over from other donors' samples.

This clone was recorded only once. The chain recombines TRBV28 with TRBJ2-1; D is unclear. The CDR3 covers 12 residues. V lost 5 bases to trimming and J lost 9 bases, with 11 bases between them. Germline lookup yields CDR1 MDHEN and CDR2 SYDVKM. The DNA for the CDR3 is TGTGCCAGCAGTCTTATGGTGAGTGAGCAGTTCTTC. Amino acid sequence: CASSLMVSEQFF.

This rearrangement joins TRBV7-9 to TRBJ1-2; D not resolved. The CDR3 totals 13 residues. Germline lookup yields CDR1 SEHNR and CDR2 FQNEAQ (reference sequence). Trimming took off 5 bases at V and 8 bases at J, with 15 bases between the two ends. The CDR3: CASSHADGRGYTF. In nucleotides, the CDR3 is TGTGCCAGCAGCCATGCGGACGGACGGGGCTACACCTTC.

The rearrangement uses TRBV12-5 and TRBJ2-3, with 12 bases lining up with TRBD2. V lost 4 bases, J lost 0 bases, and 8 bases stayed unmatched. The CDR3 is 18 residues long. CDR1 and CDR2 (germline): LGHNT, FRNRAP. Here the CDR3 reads CASGSMLTSGGSTDTQYF. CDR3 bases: TGTGCTAGTGGTTCGATGTTGACTAGCGGGGGAAGCACAGATACGCAGTATTTT.

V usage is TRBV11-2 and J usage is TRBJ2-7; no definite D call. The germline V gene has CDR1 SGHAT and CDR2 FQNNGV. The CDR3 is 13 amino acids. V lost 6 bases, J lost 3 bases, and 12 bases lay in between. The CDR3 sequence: CASSNSGGYEQYF. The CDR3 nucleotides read TGTGCCAGCAGTAACTCGGGCGGCTACGAGCAGTACTTC.

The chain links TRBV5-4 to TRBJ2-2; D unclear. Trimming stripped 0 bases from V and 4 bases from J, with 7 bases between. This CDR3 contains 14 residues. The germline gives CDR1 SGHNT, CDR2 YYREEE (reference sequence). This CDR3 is CASSLDFSTGELFF. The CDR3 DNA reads TGTGCCAGCAGCTTGGACTTCTCCACCGGGGAGCTGTTTTTT.

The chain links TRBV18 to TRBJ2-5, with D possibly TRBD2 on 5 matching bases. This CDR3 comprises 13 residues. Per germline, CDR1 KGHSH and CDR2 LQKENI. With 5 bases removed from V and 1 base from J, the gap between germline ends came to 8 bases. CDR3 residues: CASSSGIQETQYF. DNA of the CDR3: TGTGCCAGCTCATCCGGGATCCAAGAGACCCAGTACTTC.

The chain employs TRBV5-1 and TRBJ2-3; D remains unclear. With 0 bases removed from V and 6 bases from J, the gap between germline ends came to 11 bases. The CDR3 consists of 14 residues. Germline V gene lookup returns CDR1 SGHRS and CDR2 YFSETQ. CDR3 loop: CASSLASSGDTQYF. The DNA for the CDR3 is TGCGCCAGCAGCTTGGCCTCATCGGGTGATACGCAGTATTTT. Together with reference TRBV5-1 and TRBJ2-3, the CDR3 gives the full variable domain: KAGVTQTPRYLIKTRGQQVTLSCSPISGHRSVSWYQQTPGQGLQFLFEYFSETQRNKGNFPGRFSGRQFSNSRSEMNVSTLELGDSALYLCASSLASSGDTQYFGPGTRLTVL.

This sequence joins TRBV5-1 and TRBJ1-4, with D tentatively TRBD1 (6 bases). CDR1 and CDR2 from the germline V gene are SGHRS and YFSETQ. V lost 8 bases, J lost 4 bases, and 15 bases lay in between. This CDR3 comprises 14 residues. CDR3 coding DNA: TGCGCCAGTTCTCGGACAGCTATTAATGAAAAACTGTTTTTT. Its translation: CASSRTAINEKLFF.

The CDR3, as DNA: TGTGCCAGCAGTCCGTCCAGCCTTAGCACAGATACGCAGTATTTT. Translated: CASSPSSLSTDTQYF. The chain is built from TRBV6-4 and TRBJ2-3; D unresolved. V lost 5 bases, J lost 0 bases, and 12 bases lay in between. The germline gives CDR1 MRHNA, CDR2 SNTAGT. The CDR3 consists of 15 residues.

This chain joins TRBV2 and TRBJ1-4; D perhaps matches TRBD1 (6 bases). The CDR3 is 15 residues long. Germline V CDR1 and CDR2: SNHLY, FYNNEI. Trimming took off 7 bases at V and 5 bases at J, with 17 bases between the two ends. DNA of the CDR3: TGTGCCAGCACCCTGGCAGGACAGTTCAATGAAAAACTGTTTTTT. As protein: CASTLAGQFNEKLFF.

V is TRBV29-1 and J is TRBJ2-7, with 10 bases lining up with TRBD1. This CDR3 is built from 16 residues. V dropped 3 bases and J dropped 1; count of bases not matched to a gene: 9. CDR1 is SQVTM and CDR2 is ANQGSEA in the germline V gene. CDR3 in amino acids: CSVEGDRGGASYEQYF. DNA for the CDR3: TGCAGCGTTGAGGGGGACAGGGGCGGGGCGTCCTACGAGCAGTACTTC.

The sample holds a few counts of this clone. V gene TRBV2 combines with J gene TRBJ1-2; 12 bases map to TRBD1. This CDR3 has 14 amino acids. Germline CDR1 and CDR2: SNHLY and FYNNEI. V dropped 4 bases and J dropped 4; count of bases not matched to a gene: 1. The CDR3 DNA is TGTGCCAGCAGTGGGGGACAGGGGGCCTATGGCTACACCTTC. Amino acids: CASSGGQGAYGYTF.

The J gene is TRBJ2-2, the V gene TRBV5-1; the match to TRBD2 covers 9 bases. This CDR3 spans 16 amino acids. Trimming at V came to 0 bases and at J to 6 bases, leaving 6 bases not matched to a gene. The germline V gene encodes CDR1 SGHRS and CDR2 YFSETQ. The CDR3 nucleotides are TGCGCCAGCAGCTTGGAGCTAGCGGGACCCCCCGGGGAGCTGTTTTTT. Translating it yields CASSLELAGPPGELFF.

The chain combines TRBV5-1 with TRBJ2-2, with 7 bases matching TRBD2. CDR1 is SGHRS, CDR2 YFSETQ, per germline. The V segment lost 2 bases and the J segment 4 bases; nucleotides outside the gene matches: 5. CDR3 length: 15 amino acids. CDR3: CASSFEGGSTGELFF. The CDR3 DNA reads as TGCGCCAGCAGCTTTGAGGGAGGGTCCACCGGGGAGCTGTTTTTT.

The CDR3 nucleotides are TGTGCCAGTAGTACCACCTCGGGGGCCGAGACCCAGTACTTC. Its translation: CASSTTSGAETQYF. The J gene is TRBJ2-5, the V gene TRBV19; D may be TRBD1 or TRBD2 (6 bases each). V was trimmed by 4 bases and J by 5 bases, leaving 14 bases between them. Per the germline V gene, CDR1 is LNHDA and CDR2 is SQIVND (reference sequence). The CDR3 sequence is 14 residues long.

Written as DNA, the CDR3 is TGTGCCAGTAGTATTGATGCGGACACTGAAGCTTTCTTT. This gives the protein CASSIDADTEAFF. The chain uses TRBV19 and TRBJ1-1; D call uncertain. Germline lookup yields CDR1 LNHDA and CDR2 SQIVND (reference sequence). The CDR3 covers 13 residues. V lost 3 bases to trimming and J lost 3 bases, with 8 bases between them.

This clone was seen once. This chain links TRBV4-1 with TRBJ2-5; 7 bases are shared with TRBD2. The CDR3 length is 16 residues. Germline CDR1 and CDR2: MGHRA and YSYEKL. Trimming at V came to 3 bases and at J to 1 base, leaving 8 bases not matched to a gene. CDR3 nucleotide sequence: TGCGCCAGCAGCCAGACCGGGACTACACGCCAAGAGACCCAGTACTTC. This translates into CASSQTGTTRQETQYF.

CDR3 sequence reads: CASSFSQGTYEQYF. In DNA, the CDR3 is TGTGCCAGCAGTTTTTCACAGGGGACCTACGAGCAGTACTTC. The chain couples TRBV28 to TRBJ2-7, with TRBD1 matching over 7 bases. Trimming cost V 3 bases and J 2 bases; bases outside gene matches: 4. Germline values: CDR1 MDHEN, CDR2 SYDVKM. The CDR3 runs 14 residues.

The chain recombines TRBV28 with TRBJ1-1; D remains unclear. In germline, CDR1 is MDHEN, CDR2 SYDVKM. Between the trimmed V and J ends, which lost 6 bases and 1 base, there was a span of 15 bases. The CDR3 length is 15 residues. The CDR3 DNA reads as TGTGCCAGCAGCCTCCCAGGTTCTGCGAACACTGAAGCTTTCTTT. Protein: CASSLPGSANTEAFF.

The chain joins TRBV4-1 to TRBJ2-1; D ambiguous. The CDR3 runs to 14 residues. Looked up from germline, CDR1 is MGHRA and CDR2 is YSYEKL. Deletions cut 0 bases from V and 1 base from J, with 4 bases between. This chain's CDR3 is CASSQDGSYNEQFF. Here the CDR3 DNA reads TGCGCCAGCAGCCAAGATGGGTCCTACAATGAGCAGTTCTTC.

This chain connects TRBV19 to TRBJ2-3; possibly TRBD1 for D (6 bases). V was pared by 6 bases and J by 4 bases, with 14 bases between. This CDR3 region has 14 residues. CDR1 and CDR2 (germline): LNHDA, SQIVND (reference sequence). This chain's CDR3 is CASSRQGFADTQYF. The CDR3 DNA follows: TGTGCCAGTAGCCGCCAGGGGTTTGCAGATACGCAGTATTTT.

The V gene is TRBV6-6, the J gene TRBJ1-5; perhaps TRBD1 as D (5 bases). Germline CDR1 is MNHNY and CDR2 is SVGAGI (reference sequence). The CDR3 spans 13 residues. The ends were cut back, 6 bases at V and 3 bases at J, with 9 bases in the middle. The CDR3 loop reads CASSKGPNQPQHF. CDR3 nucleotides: TGTGCCAGCAGCAAGGGGCCCAATCAGCCCCAGCATTTT.

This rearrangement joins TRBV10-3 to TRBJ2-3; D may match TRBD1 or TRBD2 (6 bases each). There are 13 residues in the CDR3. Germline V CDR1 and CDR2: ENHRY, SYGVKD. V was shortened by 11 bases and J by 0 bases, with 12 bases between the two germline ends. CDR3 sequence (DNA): TGTGCCGCCGGAGGGGGGAGCACAGATACGCAGTATTTT. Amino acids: CAAGGGSTDTQYF.

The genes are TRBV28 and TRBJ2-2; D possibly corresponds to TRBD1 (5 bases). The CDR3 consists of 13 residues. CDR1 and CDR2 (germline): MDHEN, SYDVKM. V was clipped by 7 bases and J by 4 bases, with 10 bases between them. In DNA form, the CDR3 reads TGTGCCAGCACCTCAGGGTTCACCGGGGAGCTGTTTTTT. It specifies CASTSGFTGELFF.

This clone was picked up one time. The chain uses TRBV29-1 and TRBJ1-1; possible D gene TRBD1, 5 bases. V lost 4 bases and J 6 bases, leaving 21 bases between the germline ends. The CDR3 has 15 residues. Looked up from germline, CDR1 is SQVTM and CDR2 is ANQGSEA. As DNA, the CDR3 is TGCAGCGTTGGGGGGTTGTCTTCCCCGGGCGCTGAAGCTTTCTTT. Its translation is CSVGGLSSPGAEAFF.

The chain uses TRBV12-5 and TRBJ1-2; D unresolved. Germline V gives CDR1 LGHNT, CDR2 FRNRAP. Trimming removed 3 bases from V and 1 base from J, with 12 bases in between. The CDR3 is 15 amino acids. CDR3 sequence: CASGFPITDNYGYTF. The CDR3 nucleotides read TGTGCTAGTGGTTTTCCTATTACGGATAACTATGGCTACACCTTC.

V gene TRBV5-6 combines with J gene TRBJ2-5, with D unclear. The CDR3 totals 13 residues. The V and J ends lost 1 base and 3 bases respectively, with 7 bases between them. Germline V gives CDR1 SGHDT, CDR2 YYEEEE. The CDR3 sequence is CASSLLAKETQYF. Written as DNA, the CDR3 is TGTGCCAGCAGCTTGTTGGCGAAAGAGACCCAGTACTTC.

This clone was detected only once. The CDR3 sequence is CSVEEDSSDTQYF. CDR3 bases: TGCAGCGTTGAAGAGGACAGTTCAGATACGCAGTATTTT. This chain links TRBV29-1 with TRBJ2-3; perhaps TRBD1 as D (6 bases). Germline CDR1 is SQVTM and CDR2 is ANQGSEA. Deletions cut 0 bases from V and 4 bases from J, with 8 bases between. This CDR3 region has 13 residues.

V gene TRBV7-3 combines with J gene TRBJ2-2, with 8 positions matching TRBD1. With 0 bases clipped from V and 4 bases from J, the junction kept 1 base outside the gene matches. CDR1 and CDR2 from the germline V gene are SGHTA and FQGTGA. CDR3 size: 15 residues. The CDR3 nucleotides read TGTGCCAGCAGCTTAACCCAGGGGGCCACCGGGGAGCTGTTTTTT. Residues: CASSLTQGATGELFF. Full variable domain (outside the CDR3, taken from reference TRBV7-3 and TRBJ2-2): GAGVSQTPSNKVTEKGKYVELRCDPISGHTALYWYRQSLGQGPEFLIYFQGTGAADDSGLPNDRFFAVRPEGSVSTLKIQRTERGDSAVYLCASSLTQGATGELFFGEGSRLTVL.

DNA for the CDR3: TGTGCCAGCATGGTTTCGGTGTACAATGAGCAGTTCTTC. Protein: CASMVSVYNEQFF. This chain connects TRBV2 to TRBJ2-1, with D uncertain. Germline CDR1 is SNHLY and CDR2 is FYNNEI. This CDR3 region has 13 residues. V was pared by 7 bases and J by 4 bases, with 11 bases between. Using reference TRBV2 and TRBJ2-1 for the parts outside the CDR3, the full variable domain is EPEVTQTPSHQVTQMGQEVILRCVPISNHLYFYWYRQILGQKVEFLVSFYNNEISEKSEIFDDQFSVERPDGSNFTLKIRSTKLEDSAMYFCASMVSVYNEQFFGPGTRLTVL.